The rows below give T cell receptor beta chains drawn from one sample of a study of cytomegalovirus exposure and HLA in healthy donors. Data came from immunoSEQ multiplex PCR; TCRdb stores just in-frame clones and leaves some out. Altogether 250,000 to 350,000 clones are present, about nine tenths being singletons, with the ten largest covering about 1%. The sample consisted of PBMCs. The receptors shown here come from a woman in her twenties or thirties in good health and CMV-seropositive. Both conserved end residues are part of each CDR3. D genes are given only for firm matches. Clone size is stated in some rows and not others, as once, few, many or a class when expanded.

clone size	J gene	V gene	D gene	CDR3 DNA	CDR3 protein
.	TRBJ2-5	TRBV7-9	.	TGTGCCAGCAGCCCCCTGGGGGAGACCCAGTACTTC	CASSPLGETQYF
.	TRBJ2-1	TRBV19	.	TGTGCCAGTAGTCCAGACCTAGGACGCTCCTACAATGAGCAGTTCTTC	CASSPDLGRSYNEQFF
.	TRBJ2-6	TRBV29-1	TRBD1	TGCAGCGTTGAAAGGTGGGACAGAACTGGGGCCAACGTCCTGACTTTC	CSVERWDRTGANVLTF
once	TRBJ1-4	TRBV7-9	TRBD1	TGTGCCAGCAGCTCCCTCGGACAGGCAACTAATGAAAAACTGTTTTTT	CASSSLGQATNEKLFF
.	TRBJ2-1	TRBV7-2	.	TGTGCCAGCAGCTTAGGGCGAAGTATCAATGAGCAGTTCTTC	CASSLGRSINEQFF
.	TRBJ2-7	TRBV27	.	TGTGCCAGCAGTTTAAGTCTGAGCTCCTACGAGCAGTACTTC	CASSLSLSSYEQYF
.	TRBJ2-3	TRBV5-4	TRBD2	TGTGCCAGCAGCCTGGAGGGACTAGCACTCACAGATACGCAGTATTTT	CASSLEGLALTDTQYF
once	TRBJ2-7	TRBV20-1	.	TGCAGTGCGCGAGGGGCGGGGGAGCAGTACTTC	CSARGAGEQYF
.	TRBJ2-1	TRBV9	TRBD2	TGTGCCAGCAGCCCGGAGGGGACTAGCGGGGTTGATGAGCAGTTCTTC	CASSPEGTSGVDEQFF
.	TRBJ2-1	TRBV28	TRBD2	TGTGCCAGCAGTTTAGGCGGGAGGGCCTCGCATGAGCAGTTCTTC	CASSLGGRASHEQFF
.	TRBJ1-4	TRBV2	.	TGTGCCAGCAGGTACTCGGACAGAACTAATGAAAAACTGTTTTTT	CASRYSDRTNEKLFF
.	TRBJ2-7	TRBV7-2	.	TGTGCCAGCAGCTCTACAGGTAGCTACGAGCAGTACTTC	CASSSTGSYEQYF
.	TRBJ2-1	TRBV27	.	TGTGCCAGCAGTTTAATCGGTGGCCGGCTCAATGAGCAGTTCTTC	CASSLIGGRLNEQFF
.	TRBJ2-7	TRBV6-6	.	TGTGCCAGCAGTTACTATGGCAGCGCATACGAGCAGTACTTC	CASSYYGSAYEQYF
.	TRBJ2-7	TRBV10-3	.	TGTGCCATCAGTGAGAGAACATCATACGAGCAGTACTTC	CAISERTSYEQYF
.	TRBJ2-1	TRBV5-1	.	TGCGCCAGCAGTCGGCCCTCCCTATCGTATAACAATGAGCAGTTCTTC	CASSRPSLSYNNEQFF
.	TRBJ2-2	TRBV2	.	TGTGCCAGCAGTGCGTCCCCTGGATCCGGGGAGCTGTTTTTT	CASSASPGSGELFF
.	TRBJ2-1	TRBV6-6	.	TGTGCCAGCAGTTACTCGAATGAAGGGACATACAATGAGCAGTTCTTC	CASSYSNEGTYNEQFF
.	TRBJ2-7	TRBV7-2	.	TGTGCCAGCAGCTTAGAGTACAACTACGAGCAGTACTTC	CASSLEYNYEQYF
once	TRBJ2-7	TRBV7-9	TRBD2	TGTGCCAGCAGCTTAGTGGGAAGCGGGAGGTTCTCCTACGAGCAGTACTTC	CASSLVGSGRFSYEQYF